This T cell receptor (beta chain) emerged from a study of shared clonotypes between healthy human individuals (dated by TCRdb to about 2020). A note on the overall study: Three men and two women, aged 18 to 49 years, made up the cohort. To increase sequencing depth and limit assay-specific biases, TCR repertoire library preparation and sequencing were carried out by different laboratories using diverse techniques. For each donor, CD4 naive and CD4 memory were each given three plates, CD8 naive was given two plates, and CD8 memory was given one plate. To estimate repertoire size and how much clonotypes are shared between individuals, the study performed deep sequencing of blood TCR repertoires from roughly five healthy adults. Between about 0.94 and 8.9 billion PBMCs per donor were obtained by leukapheresis. Findings and caveats that apply to the study as a whole: Higher generation probabilities were observed for clonotypes shared by all four sorted-subset donors than for non-shared clonotypes. Naive subsets generally had larger estimated clonotype richness than memory subsets did. Because the study included only a small number of donors, the genetic and exposure-history diversity represented was limited. Based on pairwise subsampling, the degree of clonotype sharing among donors was expected to be affected by sequencing depth. Across a handful of donors, roughly 5.1% of naive CD4, approximately 3.6% of naive CD8, around 2.5% of memory CD4, and approximately 0.4% of memory CD8 clonotypes were shared. Rarefaction of sorted-subset datasets indicated incomplete sequencing despite the large sequencing depth. Sampling was limited to blood, and TCR repertoires in tissue likely differ from TCR repertoires in blood.

Including cysteine and phenylalanine, the CDR3 has 13 amino acids. The only DNA kept is the CDR3, 39 bases in frame from the first base. Deletion took 7 bases off V and 6 bases off J, with a span of 16 bases between the germline ends. The germline V gene (reference sequence) specifies LNHNV as CDR1 and YYDKDF as CDR2. For this clone: There is no known antigen for this receptor. No quality values exist for individual bases; no much larger clone is one base distant.

Using the deep immunoSEQ assay, multiplex PCR amplified TCR CDR3 regions from genomic DNA. Genomic DNA extracted from each cell subset was distributed evenly over all wells of several immunoSEQ 96-well plates, and each plate served as one replicate. For sorted subsets, 150 to 250 ng of genomic DNA, equivalent to some 30,000 T cell genomes, went into each replicate PCR. Purified libraries were measured with a Qubit 3.0 fluorometer, size-checked on a Bioanalyzer 2100, and measured again with the KAPA Library Quantification kit. Each immunoSEQ 96-well plate was sequenced on its own single-read 150-cycle Illumina NextSeq 550 flow cell. As for the original processing: Because the immunoSEQ output included only junctional sequences and no quality scores, the filtering could not be the same as the filtering used for full-length reads. To assign V/J genes and CDR3, sequences were annotated using PyIR, a Python wrapper for IgBLAST v1.9, with IMGT germline references. Reads were removed for weak V/J assignments (E-value above 1e-6), missing CDR3, stop codons, out-of-frame junctions, or ambiguous translated residues. V3J clonotypes were defined as sequences sharing the same inferred V gene, J gene, and CDR3 amino acid sequence. The percentage overlap between two repertoires was calculated by dividing the number of shared unique clonotypes by the size of the smaller repertoire. Richness of each repertoire was evaluated using RTK rarefaction, the Chao1 estimator, and Recon v2.1 estimates of unobserved clonotypes. For all TCRbeta clonotypes obtained by the gDNA method from a few donors, generation probabilities were computed with OLGA. Here the immuneACCESS table is served through TCRdb, limited to in-frame sequences with V and J called. Missing clones are a known gap in these copies; in checked studies unresolved V genes cover under half, and the rest lacks a known reason. V, J and clone size were drawn from that table, and D and trimming were deduced from the DNA. A total of 450,000 to 700,000 clones appear in this sample, around 95% of them only once. The ten top clones hold around 0.11% of the sample.

CD8 naive samples were CD45RO-negative cells positively selected for CCR7, giving a CD45RA+CCR7+ population that excluded TemRA cells. Healthy HIV-negative adults with no recently reported acute infections or vaccinations were included as donors. All donors were Caucasian adults living in Nashville, Tennessee, USA. Blood was collected by leukapheresis, and PBMCs were isolated by Ficoll-Histopaque density gradient centrifugation and then cryopreserved in liquid nitrogen vapor phase. Analytical flow cytometry was used to check the purity and quantity of every magnetically sorted T cell population. Genomic DNA was isolated from each sorted fraction and quantified by UV absorbance on a Nanodrop 2000c.

This receptor chain uses TRBV15 and TRBJ2-7; the D gene remains uncertain. This sequence originates from a woman aged 25 to 39 in good health. Sequencing was performed on naive CD8+ T cells sorted from blood. The sample's cell subset or site label, decoded: CD45RA+CCR7+. CDR3 region: CATTYVRGGEQYF. The DNA sequence reads TGTGCCACCACCTACGTACGAGGTGGCGAGCAGTACTTC. Supplemented by the reference TRBV15 and TRBJ2-7 proteins around the CDR3, the complete variable domain is DAMVIQNPRYQVTQFGKPVTLSCSQTLNHNVMYWYQQKSSQAPKLLFHYYDKDFNNEADTPDNFQSRRPNTSFCFLDIRSPGLGDTAMYLCATTYVRGGEQYFGPGTRLTVT.